The 32 T cell receptor beta chains reported below all come from one sample, sequenced in a study of early T cells in non-severe SARS-CoV-2 infection. MiXCR was run by TCRdb on the 5' RACE reads, yielding one entry per CDR3 protein. Among roughly 55,000 distinct CDR3 sequences, about 5.9% were seen once, and the ten largest hold 3.9%. Material for sequencing was whole blood. The receptors come from an adult who was a healthcare worker with PCR-confirmed SARS-CoV-2 infection or an uninfected control (not recorded which).

The genes are TRBV4-1 and TRBJ2-1; D not certain. This CDR3 region has 17 residues. Germline CDR1 reads MGHRA; CDR2 reads YSYEKL. With 1 base removed from V and 0 bases from J, the gap between germline ends came to 13 bases. The CDR3 reads CASSQGNGRSSYNEQFF. The DNA of the CDR3 is TGCGCCAGCAGCCAAGGTAATGGCAGGAGCTCCTACAATGAGCAGTTCTTC.

This clonotype was recorded many times. This chain connects TRBV20-1 to TRBJ2-7; no firm D call. The CDR3 totals 12 residues. Looked up from germline, CDR1 is DFQATT and CDR2 is SNEGSKA (reference sequence). V was shortened by 3 bases and J by 1 base, with 7 bases between the two germline ends. The CDR3 here is CSASTPSYEQYF. The DNA of the CDR3 is TGCAGTGCTAGTACCCCATCCTACGAGCAGTACTTC.

The V and J genes are TRBV12-3 or TRBV12-4 and TRBJ2-2; D gene ambiguous. CDR3 length equals 11 residues. V was shortened by 6 bases and J by 3 bases, with 2 bases between the two germline ends. The CDR3 DNA reads TGTGCCAGCAGGGACACCGGGGAGCTGTTTTTT. As protein: CASRDTGELFF.

The gene calls are TRBV18 and TRBJ2-2, with TRBD2 matching over 9 bases. With V trimmed by 1 base and J by 1 base, 13 bases remained unmatched. The germline CDR1 and CDR2 sequences are KGHSH and LQKENI. The CDR3 is made up of 20 amino acids. The CDR3 DNA is TGTGCCAGCTCACCACGTACTAGCGGGCCTGCGGCTCAGAACACCGGGGAGCTGTTTTTT. It translates to CASSPRTSGPAAQNTGELFF.

In this sample, this clonotype turned up many times. The chain uses TRBV6-1 and TRBJ1-6, with 9 bases matching TRBD1. Germline CDR1 is MNHNS and CDR2 is SASEGT. V gave up 7 bases and J gave up 9 bases; unmatched junction bases: 10. This CDR3 has 15 amino acids. The CDR3 DNA follows: TGTGCCAGCAAATCCTTTCCGGGACAGGGTTCACCCCTCCACTTT. Protein: CASKSFPGQGSPLHF.

This clonotype was detected many times. The genes are TRBV6-6 and TRBJ2-7, with 8 bases fitting TRBD1. J lost 0 bases, V lost 5 bases, and 3 bases had no gene match. The germline CDR1 and CDR2 sequences are MNHNY and SVGAGI (reference sequence). The CDR3 covers 14 residues. CDR3 sequence (DNA): TGTGCCAGCAGTGGGACAGGCCTCTCCTACGAGCAGTACTTC. Amino acids: CASSGTGLSYEQYF.

In this sample, this clonotype turned up a few times. Written as DNA, the CDR3 is TGTGCCAGCAGTGACCGCCAGTCCTATAATTCACCCCTCCACTTT. Translated, it gives CASSDRQSYNSPLHF. V and J are TRBV6-1 and TRBJ1-6; D remains ambiguous. Trimming left V 3 bases short and J 1 base short, with 7 bases between. The germline V gene has CDR1 MNHNS and CDR2 SASEGT. The CDR3 contains 15 residues.

This clonotype was detected many times. The rearrangement uses TRBV7-9 and TRBJ2-1; 10 bases map to TRBD2. This CDR3 region has 18 residues. From germline, CDR1 is SEHNR and CDR2 FQNEAQ (reference sequence). Trimming cost V 2 bases and J 7 bases; bases outside gene matches: 14. CDR3 amino acids: CASSLSLAGRAGYNEQFF. CDR3 nucleotide sequence: TGTGCCAGCAGCTTATCACTAGCGGGACGGGCGGGATATAATGAGCAGTTCTTC.

To note about this clonotype: The missing conserved phenylalanine or tryptophan at the end of this CDR3 makes a read error likely. The CDR3 DNA reads as TGTGCCTGGAGTGTACGACTAGCGGAGACCCAGTACTCC. This encodes CAWSVRLAETQYS. The chain has TRBV30 and TRBJ2-5, with 8 bases lining up with TRBD2. This CDR3 region has 13 residues. J lost 5 bases, V lost 0 bases, and 2 bases had no gene match. Germline loops: CDR1 GTSNPN, CDR2 SVGIG (reference sequence).

This clonotype came up many times. This chain connects TRBV3-1 to TRBJ2-7; D uncertain. Trimming cost V 5 bases and J 7 bases, with 12 bases left between them. The germline CDR1 and CDR2 sequences are LGHDT and YNNKEL (reference sequence). This CDR3 spans 12 amino acids. CDR3 nucleotides: TGTGCCAGCAGCTCCCATCGTCGGGAGCAGTACTTC. Translation: CASSSHRREQYF.

V and J are TRBV20-1 and TRBJ2-5; 8 bases align to TRBD1. Germline V CDR1 and CDR2: DFQATT, SNEGSKA (reference sequence). V was clipped by 4 bases and J by 2 bases; unmatched bases: 3. The CDR3 runs to 13 residues. The CDR3 nucleotides are TGCAGTGCTAACAGGGACAGGCAAGAGACCCAGTACTTC. Its translation: CSANRDRQETQYF.

This clonotype was seen many times. The chain has TRBV5-1 and TRBJ2-1, with D unresolved. Trimming removed 3 bases at V and 4 bases at J, with 5 bases between. The CDR3 extends over 12 amino acids. The V gene's germline CDR1 is SGHRS and CDR2 YFSETQ. CDR3 region: CASSSRYNEQFF. The CDR3 DNA reads TGCGCCAGCAGCTCACGGTACAATGAGCAGTTCTTC.

The table lists this clonotype with many counts. V is TRBV27 and J is TRBJ1-1; D gene ambiguous. This CDR3 is 12 amino acids long. Germline CDR1 reads MNHEY; CDR2 reads SMNVEV (reference sequence). V was clipped by 6 bases and J by 11 bases, with 16 bases between them. This chain's CDR3 is CASSPSGSVAFF. DNA of the CDR3: TGTGCCAGCAGCCCCTCGGGATCGGTGGCTTTCTTT.

The chain couples TRBV27 to TRBJ2-1, with D possibly being TRBD2 (5 bases). V was clipped by 8 bases and J by 0 bases, with 23 bases between them. The CDR3 loop spans 18 amino acids. Germline-derived CDR1 and CDR2 are MNHEY and SMNVEV (reference sequence). This chain's CDR3 is CASARGQLTMSSYNEQFF. CDR3 DNA: TGTGCCAGCGCTAGAGGGCAGCTTACCATGAGCTCCTACAATGAGCAGTTCTTC.

This clonotype was seen repeatedly, ten times or more. CDR3 bases: TGCAGTGCTGTTGGCCCCCAGGGGTGGGTAAACAATGAGCAGTTCTTC. It is translated as CSAVGPQGWVNNEQFF. V and J are TRBV20-1 and TRBJ2-1; tentatively, D is TRBD1 (6 bases). Trimming shortened V by 5 bases and J by 5 bases, and 22 bases separated the two germline ends. The CDR3 runs to 16 residues. The germline gives CDR1 DFQATT, CDR2 SNEGSKA (reference sequence).

The sample holds many counts of this clonotype. The chain carries TRBV6-2 or TRBV6-3 and TRBJ2-1; 7 bases agree with TRBD1. V lost 0 bases, J lost 7 bases, and 9 bases stayed unmatched. CDR1 and CDR2 (germline): MNHEY, SVGEGT. The CDR3 has 16 residues. The CDR3 protein is CASSYSRDRRPNEQFF. The CDR3 DNA reads as TGTGCCAGCAGTTACTCGAGGGACAGAAGGCCTAATGAGCAGTTCTTC.

This clonotype was seen only a few times. The chain joins TRBV20-1 to TRBJ2-3; D might be TRBD2 (5 bases). The ends were cut back, 1 base at V and 2 bases at J, with 10 bases in the middle. Germline CDR1 DFQATT, CDR2 SNEGSKA (reference sequence). CDR3 length: 14 residues. The CDR3 sequence is CSARGGRFTDTQYF. For the CDR3, the DNA is TGCAGTGCTAGAGGCGGGCGTTTCACAGATACGCAGTATTTT.

The sample holds a few counts of this clonotype. The genes are TRBV7-2 and TRBJ1-6, with unresolved D. Germline V gene data show CDR1 as SGHTA and CDR2 as FQGNSA. The CDR3 is 11 residues long. The germline V and J ends were trimmed by 2 bases and 9 bases, with 2 bases remaining between them. The CDR3 is CASSLCSPLHF. The CDR3 coding sequence is TGTGCCAGCAGCTTATGTTCACCCCTCCACTTT.

This clonotype was seen a few times. This chain links TRBV20-1 with TRBJ2-3; 9 nucleotides align to TRBD1. Trimming cost V 6 bases and J 3 bases; bases outside gene matches: 7. Germline V lookup: CDR1 DFQATT, CDR2 SNEGSKA (reference sequence). This CDR3 comprises 14 residues. CDR3 amino acids: CSANRGRGTDTQYF. CDR3 in DNA: TGCAGTGCGAACAGGGGGCGTGGGACAGATACGCAGTATTTT.

This clonotype was counted at least ten times. This chain joins TRBV7-6 and TRBJ2-5, with D perhaps matching TRBD2 (5 bases). This CDR3 is 12 amino acids long. Trimming cost V 6 bases and J 5 bases, with 10 bases left between them. Germline V lookup: CDR1 SGHVS, CDR2 FNYEAQ. The CDR3 DNA sequence: TGTGCCAGCAGTTCCAGGAGGGAGACCCAGTACTTC. Translation gives CASSSRRETQYF.

This clonotype was detected only a few times. One junction end does not reproduce the germline sequence, and a read error may be involved. This rearrangement joins TRBV29-1 to TRBJ2-7; D unclear. Looked up from germline, CDR1 is SQVTM and CDR2 is ANQGSEA. This CDR3 has 13 amino acids. Here the CDR3 DNA reads TGCAGCGTTCAAGAGGCAATCATCCGGGAGCAGTACTTC. It translates to CSVQEAIIREQYF.

There are a few counts of this clonotype. V is TRBV12-3 or TRBV12-4 and J is TRBJ2-5; maybe TRBD1 (6 bases). There are 14 residues in the CDR3. V dropped 6 bases and J dropped 8 bases, with 19 bases sitting between them. The chain's CDR3 is CASRRQGPRQTQYF. In DNA, the CDR3 is TGTGCCAGCAGGCGTCAGGGGCCAAGACAAACCCAGTACTTC.

This clonotype was seen only a few times. This chain uses TRBV6-6 with TRBJ1-4; D uncertain. Trimming took 2 bases from V and 8 from J, leaving 9 bases between them. The CDR3 has 13 residues. Germline V lookup: CDR1 MNHNY, CDR2 SVGAGI (reference sequence). CDR3 region: CASSYRSGEKLFF. As DNA, the CDR3 is TGTGCCAGCAGTTACCGGTCCGGGGAAAAACTGTTTTTT.

In its sample, this clonotype was seen a few times. The V and J genes are TRBV5-8 and TRBJ2-2; D gene uncertain. The CDR3 spans 13 residues. The V and J ends lost 3 bases and 1 base respectively, with 4 bases between them. Germline V gives CDR1 SGHTS, CDR2 YDEGEE. Here the CDR3 DNA reads TGTGCCAGCAGCTCTGGGAACACCGGGGAGCTGTTTTTT. This encodes CASSSGNTGELFF.

In this sample, this clonotype turned up many times. This sequence joins TRBV6-2 or TRBV6-3 and TRBJ1-5, with a tentative D call TRBD1 (6 bases). V was shortened by 0 bases and J by 1 base, with 10 bases between the two germline ends. The CDR3 is 16 amino acids. Germline-derived CDR1 and CDR2 are MNHEY and SVGEGT. CDR3 nucleotide sequence: TGTGCCAGCAGTTACTCGGGTGACAGGAGCAATCAGCCCCAGCATTTT. Its protein is CASSYSGDRSNQPQHF.

This clonotype was seen ten or more times. This sequence joins TRBV6-4 and TRBJ2-7; 8 bases fit TRBD1. The junction had 3 bases not matched to a gene; V was cut back by 4 bases and J by 1 base. Per the germline V gene, CDR1 is MRHNA and CDR2 is SNTAGT. The CDR3 totals 14 residues. In DNA, the CDR3 is TGTGCCAGCAGTGGCAGGGGGCCATCCTACGAGCAGTACTTC. This sequence encodes CASSGRGPSYEQYF.

This clonotype has a count of ten or more. The rearrangement uses TRBV19 and TRBJ1-6, with TRBD1 as a possible D gene (5 bases). CDR1 LNHDA and CDR2 SQIVND come from the germline V gene (reference sequence). The CDR3 totals 15 residues. The V gene lost 4 bases and the J gene lost 9 bases, with 16 bases spanning the gap. The CDR3 DNA follows: TGTGCCAGTAGTACTAGAAGGGGACTATCTTCACCCCTCCACTTT. This gives the protein CASSTRRGLSSPLHF.

The chain links TRBV10-2 to TRBJ1-2; 7 bases fit TRBD1. In germline, CDR1 is WSHSY, CDR2 SAAADI. After removal of 5 bases from V and 0 bases from J, the junction contained 3 bases not matched to a gene. This CDR3 region has 14 residues. The CDR3 loop is CASSQDRANYGYTF. The CDR3 nucleotides read TGCGCCAGCAGTCAAGACAGGGCTAACTATGGCTACACCTTC.

V gene TRBV11-2 combines with J gene TRBJ2-2, with D tentatively TRBD2 (6 bases). The CDR3 extends over 15 amino acids. Per germline, CDR1 SGHAT and CDR2 FQNNGV. CDR3 bases: TGTGCAGGCCGGGACTGGAAGAACTCCACCGGGGAGCTGTTTTTT. Its translation is CAGRDWKNSTGELFF.

This clonotype was recorded at least ten times. This chain links TRBV27 with TRBJ2-5, with 11 nucleotides matching TRBD2. Germline trimming cut 6 bases from V and 7 bases from J; bases unmatched to any gene: 7. The CDR3 totals 14 residues. Germline CDR1 reads MNHEY; CDR2 reads SMNVEV (reference sequence). CDR3 loop: CASRPDLAGGTQYF. In DNA, the CDR3 is TGTGCCAGCAGGCCCGATCTAGCGGGGGGGACCCAGTACTTC.

At least ten counts were recorded for this clonotype. The chain joins TRBV14 to TRBJ2-1; D might be TRBD2 (7 bases). CDR1 is SGHDN, CDR2 FVKESK, per germline. V lost 2 bases and J lost 7, with 15 bases in between. CDR3 length: 15 residues. The CDR3 region has the DNA TGTGCCAGCAGCCAATTCCGGGGGGCTATAAATGAGCAGTTCTTC. Protein product: CASSQFRGAINEQFF.

This clonotype has just a few counts. This sequence joins TRBV6-2 or TRBV6-3 and TRBJ1-5; no clear D gene. V was clipped by 2 bases and J by 2 bases, with 4 bases between them. CDR1 MNHEY and CDR2 SVGEGT come from the germline V gene. CDR3 length equals 13 residues. The CDR3 coding sequence is TGTGCCAGCAGTTACAGACGCAATCAGCCCCAGCATTTT. Amino acid sequence: CASSYRRNQPQHF.